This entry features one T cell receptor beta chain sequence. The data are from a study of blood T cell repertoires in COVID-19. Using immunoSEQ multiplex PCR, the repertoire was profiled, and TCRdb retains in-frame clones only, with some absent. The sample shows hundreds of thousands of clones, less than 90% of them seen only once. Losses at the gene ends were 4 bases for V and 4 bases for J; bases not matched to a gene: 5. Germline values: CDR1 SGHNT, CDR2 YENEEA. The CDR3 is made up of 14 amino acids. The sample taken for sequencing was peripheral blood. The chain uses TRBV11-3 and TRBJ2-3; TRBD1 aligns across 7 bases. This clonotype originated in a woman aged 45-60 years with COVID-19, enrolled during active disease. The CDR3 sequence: CASSSRQGADTQYF. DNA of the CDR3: TGTGCCAGCAGCTCGCGACAGGGTGCAGATACGCAGTATTTT.